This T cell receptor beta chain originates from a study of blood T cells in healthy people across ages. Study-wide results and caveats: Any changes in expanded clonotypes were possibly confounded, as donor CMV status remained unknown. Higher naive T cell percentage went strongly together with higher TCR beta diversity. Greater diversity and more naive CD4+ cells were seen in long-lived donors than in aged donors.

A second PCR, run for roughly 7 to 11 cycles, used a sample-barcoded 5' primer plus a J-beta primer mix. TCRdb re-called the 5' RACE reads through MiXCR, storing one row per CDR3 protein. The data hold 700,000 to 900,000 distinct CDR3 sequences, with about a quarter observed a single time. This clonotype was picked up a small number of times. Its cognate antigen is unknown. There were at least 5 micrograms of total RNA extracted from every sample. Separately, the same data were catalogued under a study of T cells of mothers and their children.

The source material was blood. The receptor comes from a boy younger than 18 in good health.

The CDR3, as DNA: TGCGCCAGCAGCCCAACTAGCGGGGTCCTCAATGAGCAGTTCTTC. Protein product: CASSPTSGVLNEQFF. The genes are TRBV5-1 and TRBJ2-5, with 10 bases lining up with TRBD2. Gene TRBJ2-1 matches the end of the DNA better, so the J call may be wrong. Germline-derived CDR1 and CDR2 are SGHRS and YFSETQ. CDR3 size: 15 residues.